This T cell receptor beta chain appears in the sequencing data of a study of blood T cell repertoires in COVID-19. On the study more broadly: The study drew acute and convalescent COVID-19 samples from the United States, Italy and Spain.

As processed by the authors: Amplification with reference gene primers provided the estimates of nucleated cell counts. Repertoires were generated with immunoSEQ multiplex PCR, while TCRdb's copy carries only in-frame clones and drops some. Clone size and the V and J calls come from that table; the DNA yielded D and trimming. The table lists about 54,000 clones, over 80% of them singletons. This clonotype was sampled from a woman between 55 and 75 years old with acute or convalescent COVID-19. Sequenced input: peripheral blood.

In DNA form, the CDR3 reads TGTGCCAGCACCCTAAAGGGGTACTATGGCTACACCTTC. As protein: CASTLKGYYGYTF. The chain joins TRBV6-6 to TRBJ1-2; TRBD1 is a possible D gene (5 bases). V lost 7 bases and J lost 3, with 12 bases in between. Germline loops: CDR1 MNHNY, CDR2 SVGAGI (reference sequence). There are 13 residues in the CDR3.